This TCR beta chain was sequenced in a study of blood T cell repertoires in COVID-19. Study information: Sample material is recorded as cDNA or gDNA derived from T cells, B-cell-depleted T cells, or PBMCs.

The V gene's germline CDR1 is SGDLS and CDR2 YYNGEE. The germline V and J ends were trimmed by 0 bases and 5 bases, with 16 bases remaining between them. There are 16 residues in the CDR3. In the original workflow: Counts of nucleated cells, estimated from reference gene primer amplification, were obtained. TCRdb keeps only in-frame clones here, not all; method: immunoSEQ multiplex PCR. V and J calls and clone size are copied from that table; D and trimming were computed from the DNA. The table records about 110,000 clones, 87% of them present only once. This sequence originates from a human donor in a cohort sampled during active COVID-19. The sample was peripheral blood. The V call is TRBV9, the J call TRBJ2-3; D call uncertain. The CDR3 protein is CASSVATSSNQDTQYF. CDR3 coding DNA: TGTGCCAGCAGCGTAGCTACGAGTAGCAATCAAGATACGCAGTATTTT. Using reference TRBV9 and TRBJ2-3 for the parts outside the CDR3, the full variable domain is DSGVTQTPKHLITATGQRVTLRCSPRSGDLSVYWYQQSLDQGLQFLIQYYNGEERAKGNILERFSAQQFPDLHSELNLSSLELGDSALYFCASSVATSSNQDTQYFGPGTRLTVL.